This T cell receptor beta chain was captured by sequencing in a study of cytotoxic CD8 clonotypes in ibrutinib-treated CLL. Study results and caveats: Among the clonotypes, public ones were uncommon and contracted or held stable on treatment. Investigators sampled sustained-remission and progressing patients at differing times.

Comments on this clone: The antigen is not known.

The assay was immunoSEQ multiplex PCR, and TCRdb's table has in-frame clones only and misses some. Among about 300,000 clones listed, 76% were seen once. TCR beta library input comprised roughly 2.2 micrograms of genomic DNA from cryopreserved PBMCs. The CDR3 consists of 17 residues. The V and J ends lost 2 bases and 7 bases, in that order; junction bases with no gene match: 11. CDR1 is MNHNS, CDR2 SASEGT, per germline. This clonotype originated in a human donor with chronic lymphocytic leukemia. The sample was PBMCs, taken at disease progression, from a patient treated with ibrutinib. The chain couples TRBV6-1 to TRBJ2-2, with 9 nucleotides matching TRBD2. The CDR3 here is CASSEKVRPSGNGELFF. The CDR3 DNA sequence: TGTGCCAGCAGTGAAAAGGTTCGGCCTAGCGGGAACGGGGAGCTGTTTTTT.